The next 5 T cell receptor beta chains were all read from a single sample in a study of T cell responses to AZD1222 COVID-19 vaccine. TCRdb keeps only in-frame clones here, not all; method: immunoSEQ multiplex PCR. This table holds approximately 93,000 clones, roughly 90% found once. Specimen: peripheral blood, collected 28 days after the second AZD1222 dose. The receptors come from an adult who received the AZD1222 COVID-19 vaccine.

The V and J genes are TRBV19 and TRBJ1-1; no definite D call. The V gene's germline CDR1 is LNHDA and CDR2 SQIVND (reference sequence). V lost 2 bases and J 8 bases, leaving 9 bases between the germline ends. There are 12 residues in the CDR3. The CDR3 DNA reads as TGTGCCAGTAGTATATATGAGGGAGAAGCTTTCTTT. This gives the protein CASSIYEGEAFF.

In this sample, this clone turned up once. This chain uses TRBV30 with TRBJ2-7, with a possible D match to TRBD1 (5 bases). Trimming took 0 bases from V and 10 from J, leaving 10 bases between them. The CDR3 sequence is 11 residues long. Germline lookup yields CDR1 GTSNPN and CDR2 SVGIG (reference sequence). Here the CDR3 DNA reads TGTGCCTGGAGTGTACTGACAGATCAGTACTTC. Its protein is CAWSVLTDQYF.

V usage is TRBV6-5 and J usage is TRBJ1-5, with unresolved D. This CDR3 comprises 14 residues. V lost 2 bases and J lost 1, with 6 bases in between. Germline CDR1 is MNHEY and CDR2 is SVGAGI. The CDR3: CASSYSLSNQPQHF. The CDR3 nucleotides read TGTGCCAGCAGTTACAGTTTAAGCAATCAGCCCCAGCATTTT.

Points on this clone: Other DNA variants within this sample encode the same CDR3. The chain couples TRBV11-2 to TRBJ2-7, with 9 nucleotides matching TRBD1. In germline, CDR1 is SGHAT, CDR2 FQNNGV. Unmatched junction bases numbered 2, after V lost 5 bases and J lost 3 bases. The CDR3 is made up of 13 amino acids. The DNA for the CDR3 is TGTGCCAGCAGCAGGGACAGGGTCTACGAGCAGTACGTC. This sequence encodes CASSRDRVYEQYV.

The rearrangement joins TRBV4-1 to TRBJ2-5, with 10 bases aligning to TRBD2. With V trimmed by 0 bases and J by 6 bases, 10 bases remained unmatched. This CDR3 comprises 17 residues. Germline lookup yields CDR1 MGHRA and CDR2 YSYEKL. The CDR3 nucleotides read TGCGCCAGCAGCCAAGAGGCAGCGGGGGGGCGTATGAAGACCCAGTACTTC. This gives the protein CASSQEAAGGRMKTQYF.